This T cell receptor beta chain was identified during a study of T cell responses to AZD1222 COVID-19 vaccine. Study findings and constraints: Females outnumbered males among donors, who were mostly white British; clonal diversity was possibly underestimated.

Using immunoSEQ multiplex PCR, the repertoire was profiled, and TCRdb retains in-frame clones only, with some absent. This table holds about 85,000 clones, roughly nine tenths found once. In the case of this clone: Its antigen is still unknown.

CDR1 and CDR2 (germline): SNHLY, FYNNEI. With V trimmed by 2 bases and J by 6 bases, 6 bases remained unmatched. The CDR3 has 14 residues. The TCR sequence derives from an adult in good health. J is TRBJ1-2 and V is TRBV2, with 7 bases identical to TRBD1. Specimen: peripheral blood, collected on day 0 of AZD1222 vaccination. The CDR3 bases are TGTGCCAGCAGTGAAAGATCCAGGGGGGATGGCTACACCTTC. It translates to CASSERSRGDGYTF.